This TCR beta chain originates from a study of read filtering for tumor transcriptome and immune sequencing. The library was built from around 0.4 ug RNA with molecular barcoded adaptors for alpha/delta and beta/gamma chains. TCRdb re-called the reads with MiXCR, one entry per CDR3 protein. The sample has around 35,000 distinct CDR3 sequences, about 13% seen once. This clonotype was picked up a small number of times. V was clipped by 6 bases and J by 0 bases, with 12 bases between them. CDR1 and CDR2 from the germline V gene are KGHSH and LQKENI. There are 14 residues in the CDR3. The source material was a population of CD138-negative cells sorted from bone marrow. This TCR was recovered from a donor at least 40 years old with multiple myeloma. This sequence joins TRBV18 and TRBJ2-7, with D hard to call. The CDR3 DNA reads TGTGCCAGCTCCCGGGCGAGGAGCTCCTACGAGCAGTACTTC. Encoded protein: CASSRARSSYEQYF. Supplemented by reference TRBV18 and TRBJ2-7, the full variable domain reads NAGVMQNPRHLVRRRGQEARLRCSPMKGHSHVYWYRQLPEEGLKFMVYLQKENIIDESGMPKERFSAEFPKEGPSILRIQQVVRGDSAAYFCASSRARSSYEQYFGPGTRLTVT.